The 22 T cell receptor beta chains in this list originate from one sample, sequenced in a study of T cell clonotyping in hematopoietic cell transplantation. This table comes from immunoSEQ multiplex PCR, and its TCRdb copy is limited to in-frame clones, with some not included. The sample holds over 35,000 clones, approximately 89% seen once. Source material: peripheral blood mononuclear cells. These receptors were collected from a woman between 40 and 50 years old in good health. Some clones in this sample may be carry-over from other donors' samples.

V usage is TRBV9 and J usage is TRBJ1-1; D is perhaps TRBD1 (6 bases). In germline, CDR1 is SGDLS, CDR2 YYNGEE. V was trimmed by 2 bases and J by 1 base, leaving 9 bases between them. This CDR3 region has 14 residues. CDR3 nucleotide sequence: TGTGCCAGCAGCGTCTCAGGGGCGAACACTGAAGCTTTCTTT. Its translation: CASSVSGANTEAFF.

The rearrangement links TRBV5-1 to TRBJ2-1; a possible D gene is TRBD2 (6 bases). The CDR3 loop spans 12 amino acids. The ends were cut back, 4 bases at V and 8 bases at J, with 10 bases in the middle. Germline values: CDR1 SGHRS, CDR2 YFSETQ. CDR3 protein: CASSAGMDEQFF. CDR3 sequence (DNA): TGCGCCAGCAGCGCGGGAATGGATGAGCAGTTCTTC.

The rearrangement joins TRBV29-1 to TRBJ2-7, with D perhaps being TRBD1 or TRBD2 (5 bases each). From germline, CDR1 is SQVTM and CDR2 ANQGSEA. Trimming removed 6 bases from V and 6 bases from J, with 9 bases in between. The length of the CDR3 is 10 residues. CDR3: CSVGDGEQYF. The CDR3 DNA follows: TGCAGCGTGGGGGATGGCGAGCAGTACTTC.

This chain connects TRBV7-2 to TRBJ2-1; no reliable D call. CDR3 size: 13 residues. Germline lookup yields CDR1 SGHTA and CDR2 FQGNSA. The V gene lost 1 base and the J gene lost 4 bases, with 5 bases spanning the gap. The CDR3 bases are TGTGCCAGCAGCTTAGAGCAATACAATGAGCAGTTCTTC. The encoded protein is CASSLEQYNEQFF.

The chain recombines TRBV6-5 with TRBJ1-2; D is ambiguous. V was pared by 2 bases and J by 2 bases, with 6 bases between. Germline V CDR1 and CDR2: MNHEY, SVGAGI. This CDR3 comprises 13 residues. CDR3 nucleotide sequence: TGTGCCAGCAGTTACGGAGGGAACTATGGCTACACCTTC. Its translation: CASSYGGNYGYTF.

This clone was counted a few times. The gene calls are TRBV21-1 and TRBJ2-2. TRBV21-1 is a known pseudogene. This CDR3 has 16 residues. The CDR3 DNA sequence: TGTGCCAGCAGCACTGGGACGGGCGATGATGCCGGGGAGCTGTTTTTT. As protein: CASSTGTGDDAGELFF.

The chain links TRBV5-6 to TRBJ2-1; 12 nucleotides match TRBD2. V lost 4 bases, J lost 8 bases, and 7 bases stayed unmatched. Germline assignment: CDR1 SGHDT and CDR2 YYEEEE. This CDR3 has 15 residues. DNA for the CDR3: TGTGCCAGCAGCCGGCCGGGACTAGCGGGCCATGAGCAGTTCTTC. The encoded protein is CASSRPGLAGHEQFF.

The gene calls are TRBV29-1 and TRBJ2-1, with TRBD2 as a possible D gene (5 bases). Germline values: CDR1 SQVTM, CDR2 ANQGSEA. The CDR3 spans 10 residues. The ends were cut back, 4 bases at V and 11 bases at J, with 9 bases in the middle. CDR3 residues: CSVVGSKQFF. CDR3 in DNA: TGCAGCGTTGTAGGGAGCAAGCAGTTCTTC.

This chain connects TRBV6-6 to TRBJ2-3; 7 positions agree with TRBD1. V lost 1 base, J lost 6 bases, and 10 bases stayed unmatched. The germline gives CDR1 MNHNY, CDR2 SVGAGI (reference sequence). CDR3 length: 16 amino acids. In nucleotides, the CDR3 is TGTGCCAGCAGTTACTTAATTGACAGGGTGGGGGATACGCAGTATTTT. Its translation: CASSYLIDRVGDTQYF.

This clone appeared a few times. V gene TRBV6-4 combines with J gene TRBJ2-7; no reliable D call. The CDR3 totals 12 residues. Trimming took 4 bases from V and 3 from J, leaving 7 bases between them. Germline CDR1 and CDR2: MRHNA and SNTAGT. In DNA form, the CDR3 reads TGTGCCAGCAGTGGGTCCGACTACGAGCAGTACTTC. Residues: CASSGSDYEQYF.

CDR3 residues: CASSPPWGTQETQYF. The CDR3 bases are TGTGCCAGCAGTCCTCCTTGGGGGACCCAAGAGACCCAGTACTTC. The chain recombines TRBV28 with TRBJ2-5; either TRBD1 or TRBD2 may supply D (5 bases each). V was pared by 5 bases and J by 1 base, with 14 bases between. The CDR3 loop spans 15 amino acids. In germline, CDR1 is MDHEN, CDR2 SYDVKM. Complete variable domain (other parts from reference TRBV28 and TRBJ2-5): DVKVTQSSRYLVKRTGEKVFLECVQDMDHENMFWYRQDPGLGLRLIYFSYDVKMKEKGDIPEGYSVSREKKERFSLILESASTNQTSMYLCASSPPWGTQETQYFGPGTRLLVL.

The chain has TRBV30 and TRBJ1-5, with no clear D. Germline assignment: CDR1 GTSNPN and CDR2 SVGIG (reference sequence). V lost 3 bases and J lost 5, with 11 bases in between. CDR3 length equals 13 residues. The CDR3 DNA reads TGTGCCTGGAGGGGAGGGCTATATCAGCCCCAGCATTTT. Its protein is CAWRGGLYQPQHF.

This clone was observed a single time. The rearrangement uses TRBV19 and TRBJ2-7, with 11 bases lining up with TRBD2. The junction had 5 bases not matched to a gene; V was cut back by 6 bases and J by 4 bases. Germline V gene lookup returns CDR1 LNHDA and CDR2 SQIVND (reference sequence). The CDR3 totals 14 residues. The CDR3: CASSRRLAGYEQYF. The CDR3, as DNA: TGTGCCAGTAGCCGTAGACTAGCGGGGTACGAGCAGTACTTC.

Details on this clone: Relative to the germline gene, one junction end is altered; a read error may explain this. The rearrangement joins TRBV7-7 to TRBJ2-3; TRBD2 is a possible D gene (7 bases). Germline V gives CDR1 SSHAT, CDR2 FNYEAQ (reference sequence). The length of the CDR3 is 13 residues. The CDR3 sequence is CASSQGPSGTQYF. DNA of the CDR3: TGTGCTAGCAGCCAGGGGCCTAGCGGTACGCAGTATTTT.

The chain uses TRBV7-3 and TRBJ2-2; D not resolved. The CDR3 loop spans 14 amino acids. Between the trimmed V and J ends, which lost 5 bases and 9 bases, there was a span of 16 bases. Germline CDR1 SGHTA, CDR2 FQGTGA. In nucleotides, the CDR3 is TGTGCCAGCAGCCCTGACGGCGTTGGACGGGAGCTGTTTTTT. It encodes CASSPDGVGRELFF. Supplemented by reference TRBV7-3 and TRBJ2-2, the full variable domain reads GAGVSQTPSNKVTEKGKYVELRCDPISGHTALYWYRQSLGQGPEFLIYFQGTGAADDSGLPNDRFFAVRPEGSVSTLKIQRTERGDSAVYLCASSPDGVGRELFFGEGSRLTVL.

CDR3 nucleotide sequence: TGTGCCAGCAGTTTCCGTTTTGCGGGAAGAGAAGAGCAGTACTTC. Translation: CASSFRFAGREEQYF. This sequence joins TRBV6-5 and TRBJ2-7, with D perhaps matching TRBD2 (6 bases). The V end lost 4 bases, the J end lost 7 bases, and 20 bases lay between the germline ends. The CDR3 totals 15 residues. The germline V gene has CDR1 MNHEY and CDR2 SVGAGI.

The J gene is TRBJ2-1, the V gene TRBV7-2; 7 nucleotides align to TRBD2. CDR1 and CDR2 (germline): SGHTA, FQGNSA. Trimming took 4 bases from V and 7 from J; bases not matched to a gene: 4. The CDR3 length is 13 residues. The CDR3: CASSWGGNNEQFF. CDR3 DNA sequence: TGTGCCAGCAGCTGGGGGGGTAATAATGAGCAGTTCTTC.

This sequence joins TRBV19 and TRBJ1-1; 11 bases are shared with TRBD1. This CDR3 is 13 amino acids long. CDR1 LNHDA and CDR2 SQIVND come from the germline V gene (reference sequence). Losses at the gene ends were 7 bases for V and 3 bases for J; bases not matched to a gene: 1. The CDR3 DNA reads TGTGCCAGTATGGACAGGGGGCACACTGAAGCTTTCTTT. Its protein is CASMDRGHTEAFF.

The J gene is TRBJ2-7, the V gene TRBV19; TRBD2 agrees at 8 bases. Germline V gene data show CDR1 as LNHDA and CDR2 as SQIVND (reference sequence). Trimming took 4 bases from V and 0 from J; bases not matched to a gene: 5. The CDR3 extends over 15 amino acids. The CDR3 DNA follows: TGTGCCAGTAGTAGCCCTAGCGGGTACTCCTACGAGCAGTACTTC. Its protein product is CASSSPSGYSYEQYF.

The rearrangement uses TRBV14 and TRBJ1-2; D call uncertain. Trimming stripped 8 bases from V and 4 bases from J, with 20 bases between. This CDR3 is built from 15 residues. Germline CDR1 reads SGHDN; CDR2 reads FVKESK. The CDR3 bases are TGTGCCAGCTCCGCTTCAGATTATGTGGGCTATGGCTACACCTTC. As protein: CASSASDYVGYGYTF.

The CDR3 DNA reads TGTGCCAGCAGTTACGGGTACCAAGAGACCCAGTACTTC. Protein sequence: CASSYGYQETQYF. The gene calls are TRBV6-5 and TRBJ2-5; D is uncertain. The germline CDR1 and CDR2 sequences are MNHEY and SVGAGI. This CDR3 has 13 amino acids. Trimming took off 2 bases at V and 0 bases at J, with 4 bases between the two ends.

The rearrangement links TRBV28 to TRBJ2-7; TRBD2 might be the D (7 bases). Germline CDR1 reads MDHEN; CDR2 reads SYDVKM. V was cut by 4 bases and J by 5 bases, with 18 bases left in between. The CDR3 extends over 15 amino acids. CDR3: CASSSPRGGEDEQYF. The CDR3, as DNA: TGTGCCAGCAGTTCCCCTAGGGGGGGCGAGGACGAGCAGTACTTC.